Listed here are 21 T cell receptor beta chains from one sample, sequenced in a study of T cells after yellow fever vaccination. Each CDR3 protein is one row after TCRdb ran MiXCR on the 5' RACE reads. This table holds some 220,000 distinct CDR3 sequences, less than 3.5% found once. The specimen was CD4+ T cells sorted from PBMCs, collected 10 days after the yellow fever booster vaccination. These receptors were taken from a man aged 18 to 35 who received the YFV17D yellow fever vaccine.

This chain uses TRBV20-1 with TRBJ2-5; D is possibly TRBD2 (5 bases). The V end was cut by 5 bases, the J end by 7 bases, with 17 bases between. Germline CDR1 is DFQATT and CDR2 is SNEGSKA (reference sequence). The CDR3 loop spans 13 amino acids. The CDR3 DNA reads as TGCAGTGCTCGTAGGGTGGCGGGTGCGACCCAGTACTTC. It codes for CSARRVAGATQYF.

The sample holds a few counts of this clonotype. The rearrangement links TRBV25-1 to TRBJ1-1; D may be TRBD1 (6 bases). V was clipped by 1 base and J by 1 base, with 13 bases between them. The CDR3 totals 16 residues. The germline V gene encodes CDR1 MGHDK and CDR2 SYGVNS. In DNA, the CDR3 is TGTGCCAGCAGTGAATCGGTCGGCAGGGGGAACACTGAAGCTTTCTTT. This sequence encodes CASSESVGRGNTEAFF.

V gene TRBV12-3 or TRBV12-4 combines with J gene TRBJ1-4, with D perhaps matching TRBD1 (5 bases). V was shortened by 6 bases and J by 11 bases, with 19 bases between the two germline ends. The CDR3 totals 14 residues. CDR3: CASRPGPRWGKLFF. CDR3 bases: TGTGCCAGCAGACCCGGGCCTAGATGGGGGAAACTGTTTTTT.

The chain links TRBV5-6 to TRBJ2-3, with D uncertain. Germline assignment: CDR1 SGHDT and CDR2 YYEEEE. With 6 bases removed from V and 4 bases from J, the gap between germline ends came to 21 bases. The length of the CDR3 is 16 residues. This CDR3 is CASNYPGPTRPDTQYF. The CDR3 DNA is TGTGCCAGCAACTACCCCGGGCCCACCCGGCCAGATACGCAGTATTTT.

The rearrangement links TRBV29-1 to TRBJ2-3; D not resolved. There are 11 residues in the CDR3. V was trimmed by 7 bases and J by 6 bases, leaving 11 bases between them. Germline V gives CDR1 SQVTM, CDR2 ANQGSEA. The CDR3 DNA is TGCAGCGCTGGTCGGAGCGATACGCAGTATTTT. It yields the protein CSAGRSDTQYF.

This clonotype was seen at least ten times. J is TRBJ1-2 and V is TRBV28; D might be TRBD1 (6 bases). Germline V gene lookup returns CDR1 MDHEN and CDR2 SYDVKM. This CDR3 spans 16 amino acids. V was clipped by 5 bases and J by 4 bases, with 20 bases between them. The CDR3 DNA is TGTGCCAGCAGTCTGGAGCAGGGGCCGGACCCCTATGGCTACACCTTC. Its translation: CASSLEQGPDPYGYTF.

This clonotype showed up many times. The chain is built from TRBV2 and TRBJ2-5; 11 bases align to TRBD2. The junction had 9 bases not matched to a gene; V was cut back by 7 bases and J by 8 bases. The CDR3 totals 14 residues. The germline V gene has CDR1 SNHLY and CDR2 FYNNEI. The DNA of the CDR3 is TGTGCCAGCACCGAGGGTACTAGCGGGGGTACCCAGTACTTC. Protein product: CASTEGTSGGTQYF.

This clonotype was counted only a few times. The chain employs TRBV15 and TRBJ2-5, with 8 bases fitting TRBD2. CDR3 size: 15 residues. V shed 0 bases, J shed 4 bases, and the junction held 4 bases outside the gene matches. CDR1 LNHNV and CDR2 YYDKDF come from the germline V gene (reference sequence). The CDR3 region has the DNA TGTGCCACCAGCAGAGAGGCGGGGGGAGGAGAGACCCAGTACTTC. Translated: CATSREAGGGETQYF.

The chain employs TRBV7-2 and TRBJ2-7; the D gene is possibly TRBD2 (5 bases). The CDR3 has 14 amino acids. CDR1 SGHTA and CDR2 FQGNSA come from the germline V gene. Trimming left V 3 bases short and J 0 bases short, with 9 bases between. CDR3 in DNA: TGTGCCAGCAGCTTCAACCGGGACTCCTACGAGCAGTACTTC. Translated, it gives CASSFNRDSYEQYF.

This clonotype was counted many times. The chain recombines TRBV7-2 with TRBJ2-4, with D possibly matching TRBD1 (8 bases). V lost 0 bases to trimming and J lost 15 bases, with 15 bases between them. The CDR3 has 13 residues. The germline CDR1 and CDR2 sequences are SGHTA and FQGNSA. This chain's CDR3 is CASSLAGRDRPYF. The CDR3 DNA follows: TGTGCCAGCAGCTTAGCGGGGAGGGACAGGCCGTACTTC.

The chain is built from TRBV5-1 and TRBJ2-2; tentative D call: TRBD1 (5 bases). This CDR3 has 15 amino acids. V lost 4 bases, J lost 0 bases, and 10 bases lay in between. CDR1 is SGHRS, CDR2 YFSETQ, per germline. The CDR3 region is CASSRGSANTGELFF. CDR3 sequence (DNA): TGCGCCAGCAGCAGGGGATCTGCGAACACCGGGGAGCTGTTTTTT.

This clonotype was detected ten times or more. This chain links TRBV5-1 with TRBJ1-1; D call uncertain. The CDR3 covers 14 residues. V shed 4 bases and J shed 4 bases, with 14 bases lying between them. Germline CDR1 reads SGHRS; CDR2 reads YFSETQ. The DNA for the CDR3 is TGCGCCAGCAGCGACGGGCCAGCTACCACTGAAGCTTTCTTT. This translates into CASSDGPATTEAFF.

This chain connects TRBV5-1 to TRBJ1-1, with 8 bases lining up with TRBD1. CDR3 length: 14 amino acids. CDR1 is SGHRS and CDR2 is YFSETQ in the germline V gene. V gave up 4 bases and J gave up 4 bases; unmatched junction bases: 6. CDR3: CASSGTGLGTEAFF. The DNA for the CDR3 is TGCGCCAGCAGCGGGACAGGTTTGGGCACTGAAGCTTTCTTT. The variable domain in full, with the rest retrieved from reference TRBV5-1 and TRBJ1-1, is KAGVTQTPRYLIKTRGQQVTLSCSPISGHRSVSWYQQTPGQGLQFLFEYFSETQRNKGNFPGRFSGRQFSNSRSEMNVSTLELGDSALYLCASSGTGLGTEAFFGQGTRLTVV.

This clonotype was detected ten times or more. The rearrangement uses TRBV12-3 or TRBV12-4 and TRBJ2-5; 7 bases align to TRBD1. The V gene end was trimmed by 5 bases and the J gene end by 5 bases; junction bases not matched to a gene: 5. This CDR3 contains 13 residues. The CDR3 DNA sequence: TGTGCCAGCAGTCCAGGGGGAGTGGAGACCCAGTACTTC. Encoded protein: CASSPGGVETQYF.

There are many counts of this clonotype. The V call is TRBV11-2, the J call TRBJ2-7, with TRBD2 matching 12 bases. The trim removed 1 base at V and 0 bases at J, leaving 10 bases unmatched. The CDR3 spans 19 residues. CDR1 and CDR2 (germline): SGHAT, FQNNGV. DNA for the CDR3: TGTGCCAGCAGCTTAGGCCCCATAGGACTAGCGGGGACCTCCTACGAGCAGTACGTC. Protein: CASSLGPIGLAGTSYEQYV.

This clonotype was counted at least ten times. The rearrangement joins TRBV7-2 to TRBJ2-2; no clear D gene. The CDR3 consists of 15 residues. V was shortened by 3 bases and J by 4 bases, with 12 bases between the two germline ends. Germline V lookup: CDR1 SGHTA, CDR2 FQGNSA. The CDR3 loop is CASSFRTSSTGELFF. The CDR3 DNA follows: TGTGCCAGCAGCTTTCGGACGTCCTCCACCGGGGAGCTGTTTTTT.

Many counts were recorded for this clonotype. The CDR3 protein is CASALAGGFGNEQFF. CDR3 nucleotides: TGCGCCAGCGCCTTGGCGGGGGGTTTTGGCAATGAGCAGTTCTTC. This chain joins TRBV10-2 and TRBJ2-1; 8 bases are a match to TRBD2. With 8 bases clipped from V and 6 bases from J, the junction kept 12 bases outside the gene matches. The CDR3 is 15 amino acids. CDR1 is WSHSY and CDR2 is SAAADI in the germline V gene.

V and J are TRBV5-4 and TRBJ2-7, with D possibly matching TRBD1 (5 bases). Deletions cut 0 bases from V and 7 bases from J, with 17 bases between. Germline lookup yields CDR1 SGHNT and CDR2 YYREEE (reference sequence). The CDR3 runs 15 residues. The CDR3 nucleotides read TGTGCCAGCAGCTTGGGGTCCAGGGATCCAAGGGAGCAGTACTTC. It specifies CASSLGSRDPREQYF. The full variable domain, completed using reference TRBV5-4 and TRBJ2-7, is ETGVTQSPTHLIKTRGQQVTLRCSSQSGHNTVSWYQQALGQGPQFIFQYYREEENGRGNFPPRFSGLQFPNYSSELNVNALELDDSALYLCASSLGSRDPREQYFGPGTRLTVT.

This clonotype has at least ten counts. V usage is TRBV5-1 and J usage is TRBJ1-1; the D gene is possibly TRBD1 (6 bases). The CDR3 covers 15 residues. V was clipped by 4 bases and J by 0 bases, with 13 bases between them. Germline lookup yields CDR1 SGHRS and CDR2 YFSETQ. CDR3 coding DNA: TGCGCCAGCAGCCTGGGGGGGCACATGAACACTGAAGCTTTCTTT. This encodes CASSLGGHMNTEAFF.

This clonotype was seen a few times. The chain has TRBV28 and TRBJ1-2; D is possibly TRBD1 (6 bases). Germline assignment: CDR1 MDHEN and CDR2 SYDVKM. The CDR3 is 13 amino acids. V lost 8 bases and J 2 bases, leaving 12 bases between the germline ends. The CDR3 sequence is CASGGGGNYGYTF. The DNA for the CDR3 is TGTGCCAGCGGGGGGGGCGGCAACTATGGCTACACCTTC.

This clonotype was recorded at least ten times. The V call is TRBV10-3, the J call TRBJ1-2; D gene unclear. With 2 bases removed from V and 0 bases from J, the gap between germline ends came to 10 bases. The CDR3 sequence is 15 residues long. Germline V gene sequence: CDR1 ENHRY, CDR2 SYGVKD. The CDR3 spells CAISEGGPTNYGYTF. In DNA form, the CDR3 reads TGTGCCATCAGTGAGGGCGGTCCGACTAACTATGGCTACACCTTC.